This TCR beta chain was recovered during a study of T cells in Graves' hyperthyroidism and ophthalmopathy. The study, taken as a whole, reports: Peripheral blood also featured most of the thyroid clonotypes expanded above 0.001.

Patients were excluded because of uncontrolled infection, other autoimmune disease, pregnancy or lactation. Diagnoses used clinical symptoms, serum thyroxine and TRAb, thyroid ultrasound and orbital computed tomography. This clonotype was counted ten times or more. Its antigen is still unknown. Amplified regions were TCR beta CDR3 sequences from RNA transcripts. HTBI primers were employed in a first-round RT-PCR of the TCR CDR3. TCRdb re-derived calls from the multiplex PCR reads in MiXCR, one entry per CDR3 protein. The sample consists of around 620,000 distinct CDR3 sequences, 15% to 20% of them appearing once. The CDR3 loop spans 15 amino acids. Trimming removed 3 bases from V and 4 bases from J, with 15 bases in between. Germline CDR1 and CDR2: SNHLY and FYNNEI.

V gene TRBV2 combines with J gene TRBJ1-1, with D possibly matching TRBD1 (6 bases). The sequencing sample was made of blood. The receptor's source is a woman in her thirties with Graves' hyperthyroidism. The CDR3 sequence is CASSDNTGFSTEAFF. The CDR3 coding sequence is TGTGCCAGCAGTGACAATACAGGGTTTAGCACTGAAGCTTTCTTT. Full variable domain (outside the CDR3, taken from reference TRBV2 and TRBJ1-1): EPEVTQTPSHQVTQMGQEVILRCVPISNHLYFYWYRQILGQKVEFLVSFYNNEISEKSEIFDDQFSVERPDGSNFTLKIRSTKLEDSAMYFCASSDNTGFSTEAFFGQGTRLTVV.